A selection of T cell receptor beta chains follows, all from one sample in a study of patients and donors after allogeneic stem cell transplantation. TCRdb independently ran MiXCR on the RT-PCR reads; one entry per CDR3 protein. The repertoire consists of about a million distinct CDR3 sequences, with roughly 18% occurring once and the leading ten covering 5% to 6.5%. Sequenced material: blood, either unsorted or a sorted T cell fraction (not recorded which). The origin of the receptors is a human donor who was either an allogeneic HSCT recipient or a stem cell or donor lymphocyte infusion donor (not recorded which). It is not recorded whose cells these are; they may come from a transplant donor. CDR3s leave out the opening cysteine and the closing phenylalanine or tryptophan. A row's size may be missing; if present it is once, few, many or a size class.

v_gene,abundance,CDR3aa
TRBV7-9,few,ASSITGTTMRGYT
TRBV4-2,few,ASSPRAGGTEAF
TRBV13,few,ASSSRDRTFTEAF
TRBV6-1,few,ASSVSVGSTQY
TRBV21-1,NA,ASSKVRLADDSYEQY
TRBV12-3/TRBV12-4,few,ASSFKIRGVDTEAF
TRBV7-9,NA,ASSSSAGAGQY
TRBV12-3/TRBV12-4,few,ASSPQGRYEQY
TRBV4-3,NA,ASSQDRGQGASEQY
TRBV6-5,NA,ASSYSSRDRGQPQH
TRBV25-1,NA,ASSEDRFWTQY
TRBV10-3,NA,ATPGLAGGYTQY